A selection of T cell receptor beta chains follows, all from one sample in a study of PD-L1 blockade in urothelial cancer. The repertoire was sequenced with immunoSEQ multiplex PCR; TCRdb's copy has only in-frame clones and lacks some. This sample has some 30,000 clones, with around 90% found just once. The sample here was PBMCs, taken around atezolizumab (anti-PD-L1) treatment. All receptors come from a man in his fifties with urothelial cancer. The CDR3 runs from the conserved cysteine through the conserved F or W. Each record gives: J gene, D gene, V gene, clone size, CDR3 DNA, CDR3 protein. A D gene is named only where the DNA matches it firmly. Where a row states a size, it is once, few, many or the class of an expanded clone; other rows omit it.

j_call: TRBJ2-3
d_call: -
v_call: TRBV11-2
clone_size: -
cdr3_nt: TGTGCCAGCAGCAGTGGGACAGGAGGCGGGAGGGCCCGCACAGATACGCAGTATTTT
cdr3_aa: CASSSGTGGGRARTDTQYF

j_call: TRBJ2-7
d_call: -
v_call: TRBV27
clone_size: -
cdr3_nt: TGTGCCAGCTGGTCGGGGGGCAGGGACTACGAGCAGTACTTC
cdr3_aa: CASWSGGRDYEQYF

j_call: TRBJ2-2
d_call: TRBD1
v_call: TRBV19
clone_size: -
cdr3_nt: TGTGCCAGCCTGACAGGGAAAGGCGGGGAGCTGTTTTTT
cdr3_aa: CASLTGKGGELFF

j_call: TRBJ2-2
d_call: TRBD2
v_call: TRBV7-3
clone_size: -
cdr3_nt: TGTGCCAGCAGCGTCTCCGGGACACATAGCGGGGGGCGGAACACCGGGGAGCTGTTTTTT
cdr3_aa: CASSVSGTHSGGRNTGELFF

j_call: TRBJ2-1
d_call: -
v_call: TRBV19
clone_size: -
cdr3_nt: TGTGCCAGTAGTATCCGGGAGAGAGTTCGGGAGCAGTTCTTC
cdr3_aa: CASSIRERVREQFF

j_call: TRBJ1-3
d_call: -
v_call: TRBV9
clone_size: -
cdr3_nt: TGTGCCAGCAGCGACCAGGTATCATTTGGAAACACCATATATTTT
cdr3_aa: CASSDQVSFGNTIYF

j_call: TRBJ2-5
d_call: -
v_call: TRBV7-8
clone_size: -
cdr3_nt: TGTGCCAGCAGCCGACCGAGGAGGGGGAGGGATAGTGGGACCCAGTACTTC
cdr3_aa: CASSRPRRGRDSGTQYF

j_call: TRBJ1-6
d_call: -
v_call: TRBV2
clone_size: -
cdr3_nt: TGTGCCAGCAGCGACAGGAGCTCCTATAATTCACCCCTCCACTTT
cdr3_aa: CASSDRSSYNSPLHF

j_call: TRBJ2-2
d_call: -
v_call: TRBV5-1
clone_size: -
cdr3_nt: TGCGCCAGCAGCTTGGGGCAGGGGCAGGTCTCCGGGGAGCTGTTTTTT
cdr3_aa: CASSLGQGQVSGELFF

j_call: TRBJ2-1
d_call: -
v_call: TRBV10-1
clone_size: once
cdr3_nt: TGCGCCAGCAGCCCCGGACAGTACAATGGGTACAATGAGCAGTTCTTC
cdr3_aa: CASSPGQYNGYNEQFF

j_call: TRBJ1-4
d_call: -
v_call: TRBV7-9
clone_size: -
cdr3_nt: TGTGCCAGCAGCTTTGGTTCAGGGTCAAATGAAAAACTGTTTTTT
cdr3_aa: CASSFGSGSNEKLFF

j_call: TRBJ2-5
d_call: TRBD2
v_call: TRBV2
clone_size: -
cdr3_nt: TGTGCCAGCAATGGCGGGGGAACAGAGACCCAGTACTTC
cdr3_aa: CASNGGGTETQYF

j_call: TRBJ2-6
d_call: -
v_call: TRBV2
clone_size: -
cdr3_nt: TGTGCCAGCAGTGAAACCCGAACAGGGTCCGGGGCCAACGTCCTGACTTTC
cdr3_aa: CASSETRTGSGANVLTF

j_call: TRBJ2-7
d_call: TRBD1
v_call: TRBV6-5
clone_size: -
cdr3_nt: TGTGCCAGCAGTCGGGACAGCGGATCCTACGAGCAGTACTTC
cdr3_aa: CASSRDSGSYEQYF

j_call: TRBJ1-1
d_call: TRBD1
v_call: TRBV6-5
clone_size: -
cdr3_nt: TGTGCCAGCAGTTACTCGAGTCTGAACAGGGGGCGGGCTTTCTTT
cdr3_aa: CASSYSSLNRGRAFF

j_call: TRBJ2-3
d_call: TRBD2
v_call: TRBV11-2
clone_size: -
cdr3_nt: TGTGCCAGCAGCCCCGGACTAGCGGGGTATACGCAGTATTTT
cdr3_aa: CASSPGLAGYTQYF

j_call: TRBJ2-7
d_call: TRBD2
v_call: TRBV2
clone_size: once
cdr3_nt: TGTGCCACCGGGACTAGCGGGCGCGAGCAGTACTTC
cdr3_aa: CATGTSGREQYF

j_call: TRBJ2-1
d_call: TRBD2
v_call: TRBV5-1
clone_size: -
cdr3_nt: TGCGCCAGCAGTTACGGACTAGCGGGCGTGGGTGAGCAGTTCTTC
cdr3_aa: CASSYGLAGVGEQFF